This T cell receptor beta chain was retrieved from a study of Graves' ophthalmopathy and Graves' hyperthyroidism. For the study at large: Untreated patients at initial diagnosis provided peripheral blood.

On this clonotype: What it recognizes is unknown.

Other autoimmune diseases, uncontrolled infections, pregnancy or lactation led to the exclusion of patients. Physicians reached a diagnosis by relying on clinical symptoms, serum thyroxine, TRAb, thyroid ultrasound and orbital computed tomography. General study findings and limits: Most thyroid clonotypes expanded beyond 0.001 frequency were also found in blood.

CDR3 regions of TCR beta were amplified from RNA transcripts. The first-round RT-PCR employed HTBI primers together with the Qiagen OneStep RT-PCR kit. A multiplex PCR was then performed as the second round. TCRdb independently ran MiXCR on the multiplex PCR reads; one entry per CDR3 protein. The table shows about 640,000 distinct CDR3 sequences, with over 40% occurring only once. The germline gives CDR1 ENHRY, CDR2 SYGVKD. V lost 3 bases and J lost 6; bases outside the gene matches: 12. The CDR3 runs 17 residues. Sequenced sample: peripheral blood. The gene calls are TRBV10-3 and TRBJ1-5, with 9 positions matching TRBD1. This sequence was found in an adult man with Graves' ophthalmopathy. Here the CDR3 reads CAISDSPAGTGSQPQHF. CDR3 DNA sequence: TGTGCCATCAGTGATTCCCCAGCCGGGACAGGGAGTCAGCCCCAGCATTTT.